Listed here are 16 T cell receptor beta chains from one sample, sequenced in a study of T cell changes during pregnancy in multiple sclerosis. The repertoire was sequenced with immunoSEQ multiplex PCR; TCRdb's copy has only in-frame clones and lacks some. There are under 85,000 clones in the sample; approximately 92% occur only once, and 0.2% to 0.25% lies in the top ten. This specimen consisted of CD4+ T cells from peripheral blood mononuclear cells, obtained before pregnancy. Receptor source: a female donor with multiple sclerosis, enrolled in a pregnancy study.

The chain is built from TRBV2 and TRBJ2-7; 15 positions agree with TRBD2. The CDR3 totals 17 residues. After removal of 6 bases from V and 0 bases from J, the junction contained 6 bases not matched to a gene. Germline lookup yields CDR1 SNHLY and CDR2 FYNNEI. The DNA of the CDR3 is TGTGCCAGCAGGACGGGACTAGCGGGAGGCAGCTCCTACGAGCAGTACTTC. This sequence encodes CASRTGLAGGSSYEQYF.

V usage is TRBV5-6 and J usage is TRBJ2-5; 7 nucleotides align to TRBD1. Looked up from germline, CDR1 is SGHDT and CDR2 is YYEEEE. This CDR3 has 14 amino acids. V shed 3 bases, J shed 3 bases, and the junction held 5 bases outside the gene matches. The CDR3 region has the DNA TGTGCCAGCAGCTCCACAGGGGTCGAAGAGACCCAGTACTTC. It encodes CASSSTGVEETQYF.

The chain combines TRBV6-1 with TRBJ2-7, with 10 bases identical to TRBD1. Per germline, CDR1 MNHNS and CDR2 SASEGT. V gave up 5 bases and J gave up 1 base; unmatched junction bases: 5. The CDR3 is 15 amino acids. The CDR3 protein is CASSIRDRGSYEQYF. The DNA of the CDR3 is TGTGCCAGCAGTATTAGGGACAGGGGATCCTACGAGCAGTACTTC.

The chain links TRBV19 to TRBJ1-5, with D perhaps matching TRBD1 (5 bases). The V and J ends lost 6 bases and 7 bases respectively, with 10 bases between them. The germline V gene has CDR1 LNHDA and CDR2 SQIVND (reference sequence). The CDR3 covers 12 residues. The chain's CDR3 is CASSGGRQPQHF. CDR3 sequence (DNA): TGTGCCAGTAGCGGGGGTCGGCAGCCCCAGCATTTT. The complete variable domain, with remaining parts taken from reference TRBV19 and TRBJ1-5, reads DGGITQSPKYLFRKEGQNVTLSCEQNLNHDAMYWYRQDPGQGLRLIYYSQIVNDFQKGDIAEGYSVSREKKESFPLTVTSAQKNPTAFYLCASSGGRQPQHFGDGTRLSIL.

In this sample, this clone turned up once. The genes are TRBV2 and TRBJ1-2, with D uncertain. This CDR3 is 15 amino acids long. Trimming took 3 bases from V and 4 from J, leaving 15 bases between them. CDR1 and CDR2 (germline): SNHLY, FYNNEI. CDR3 bases: TGTGCCAGCAGTGAGGAAGAACGCGACTCCTATGGCTACACCTTC. It encodes CASSEEERDSYGYTF. The variable domain in full, completed from reference TRBV2 and TRBJ1-2, reads EPEVTQTPSHQVTQMGQEVILRCVPISNHLYFYWYRQILGQKVEFLVSFYNNEISEKSEIFDDQFSVERPDGSNFTLKIRSTKLEDSAMYFCASSEEERDSYGYTFGSGTRLTVV.

The count of this clone is one. The V call is TRBV5-1, the J call TRBJ2-4; no clear D gene. The CDR3 is made up of 14 amino acids. Germline V gene lookup returns CDR1 SGHRS and CDR2 YFSETQ. Trimming pared 0 bases from V and 7 bases from J, leaving 11 bases between. The CDR3 DNA reads TGCGCCAGCAGCTTGGGAGGCCCGAATAACATTCAGTACTTC. Translated: CASSLGGPNNIQYF. The full variable domain, rest sourced from reference TRBV5-1 and TRBJ2-4, is KAGVTQTPRYLIKTRGQQVTLSCSPISGHRSVSWYQQTPGQGLQFLFEYFSETQRNKGNFPGRFSGRQFSNSRSEMNVSTLELGDSALYLCASSLGGPNNIQYFGAGTRLSVL.

The rearrangement links TRBV7-2 to TRBJ1-5; no clear D gene. Per germline, CDR1 SGHTA and CDR2 FQGNSA. V was pared by 7 bases and J by 5 bases, with 12 bases between. The length of the CDR3 is 13 residues. The CDR3 region has the DNA TGTGCCAGCAACACCCACGAGGATCAGCCCCAGCATTTT. This sequence encodes CASNTHEDQPQHF.

This chain joins TRBV14 and TRBJ2-7; D uncertain. The CDR3 is made up of 15 amino acids. In germline, CDR1 is SGHDN, CDR2 FVKESK. Trimming took 0 bases from V and 3 from J, leaving 12 bases between them. The chain's CDR3 is CASSQEAGAVYEQYF. For the CDR3, the DNA is TGTGCCAGCAGCCAAGAGGCAGGTGCAGTCTACGAGCAGTACTTC.

The gene calls are TRBV15 and TRBJ2-5; 7 positions agree with TRBD2. This CDR3 is 16 amino acids long. The ends lost 0 bases at V and 2 bases at J; junction bases unmatched: 6. Germline V gives CDR1 LNHNV, CDR2 YYDKDF (reference sequence). CDR3 DNA: TGTGCCACCAGCAGAGATCGGGCTAGCGGTCAAGAGACCCAGTACTTC. The encoded protein is CATSRDRASGQETQYF.

CDR3 DNA sequence: TGTGCCAGCAGCGTATTGGGGCAGGGCAACACTGAAGCTTTCTTT. It codes for CASSVLGQGNTEAFF. J is TRBJ1-1 and V is TRBV9; D perhaps matches TRBD1 (5 bases). The CDR3 covers 15 residues. V lost 1 base, J lost 2 bases, and 12 bases lay in between. Germline CDR1 is SGDLS and CDR2 is YYNGEE.

V gene TRBV9 combines with J gene TRBJ2-1; D gene unclear. CDR1 is SGDLS and CDR2 is YYNGEE in the germline V gene. The CDR3 extends over 16 amino acids. V was pared by 1 base and J by 7 bases, with 18 bases between. The CDR3 sequence: CASSVSETYPRNEQFF. CDR3 coding DNA: TGTGCCAGCAGCGTATCCGAGACATACCCGAGAAATGAGCAGTTCTTC.

This chain joins TRBV15 and TRBJ2-1, with a weak D call TRBD2 (6 bases). V was pared by 1 base and J by 4 bases, with 11 bases between. Per germline, CDR1 LNHNV and CDR2 YYDKDF (reference sequence). The CDR3 is made up of 15 amino acids. The CDR3 nucleotides read TGTGCCACCAGCAGAGCCTTGAGCGGGTACAATGAGCAGTTCTTC. The encoded protein is CATSRALSGYNEQFF.

This chain joins TRBV28 and TRBJ2-7; D gene ambiguous. Looked up from germline, CDR1 is MDHEN and CDR2 is SYDVKM. The CDR3 is 13 amino acids. The ends were cut back, 1 base at V and 1 base at J, with 5 bases in the middle. The CDR3 sequence is CASSLYGSYEQYF. The DNA of the CDR3 is TGTGCCAGCAGTTTATACGGGTCCTACGAGCAGTACTTC.

The table lists this clone with a few counts. The gene calls are TRBV4-1 and TRBJ2-1; no clear D. The CDR3 is 16 amino acids. Trimming removed 11 bases from V and 1 base from J, with 21 bases in between. Looked up from germline, CDR1 is MGHRA and CDR2 is YSYEKL. The CDR3, as DNA: TGCGCCGCCGCGGATCTTAATATAGTGTCCTACAATGAGCAGTTCTTC. Translating gives CAAADLNIVSYNEQFF.

V usage is TRBV18 and J usage is TRBJ2-7, with 7 bases lining up with TRBD1. CDR3 length equals 14 residues. CDR1 is KGHSH, CDR2 LQKENI, per germline. The junction had 3 bases not matched to a gene; V was cut back by 3 bases and J by 1 base. As DNA, the CDR3 is TGTGCCAGCTCACCTAGGGACAGTTCCTACGAGCAGTACTTC. Translated: CASSPRDSSYEQYF. Based on the CDR3 plus reference TRBV18 and TRBJ2-7, the full variable domain is NAGVMQNPRHLVRRRGQEARLRCSPMKGHSHVYWYRQLPEEGLKFMVYLQKENIIDESGMPKERFSAEFPKEGPSILRIQQVVRGDSAAYFCASSPRDSSYEQYFGPGTRLTVT.

A few counts support this clone. The rearrangement links TRBV7-9 to TRBJ1-5; possible D gene TRBD1, 5 bases. V lost 3 bases and J lost 11, with 17 bases in between. The CDR3 runs 14 residues. Per the germline V gene, CDR1 is SEHNR and CDR2 is FQNEAQ (reference sequence). CDR3 loop: CASSLGAGHRTQHF. The DNA of the CDR3 is TGTGCCAGCAGCTTGGGAGCGGGCCACAGGACCCAGCATTTT. Drawing the rest from reference TRBV7-9 and TRBJ1-5, the complete variable domain is DTGVSQNPRHKITKRGQNVTFRCDPISEHNRLYWYRQTLGQGPEFLTYFQNEAQLEKSRLLSDRFSAERPKGSFSTLEIQRTEQGDSAMYLCASSLGAGHRTQHFGDGTRLSIL.